The clone carrying this T cell receptor beta chain was recorded many times. Its antigen is not known. CDR1 is GTSNPN, CDR2 SVGIG, per germline (reference sequence). Trimming left V 5 bases short and J 5 bases short, with 12 bases between. The CDR3 runs to 13 residues. The source of the sample is a study of beta chain features in type 1 diabetes. For the study at large: Comparable age, gender and cell yields were observed in patients relative to healthy donors. Findings and caveats of the study: Within the patient group, naive, central memory and Treg TCRB repertoires appeared more similar to each other than within healthy donors. Shortening that was moderate but significant affected the TCRB CDR3s of Type 1 diabetes patients in all four CD4+ subsets.

TCRB transcripts that were expressed got sequenced, as all of the isolated RNA had been reverse transcribed. Some clones are missing from TCRdb's copy, which holds only in-frame ones; the method was immunoSEQ multiplex PCR. In the table there are more than 300,000 clones, 9.6% of which are singletons. The source material was central memory CD4+ T cells from blood. This chain joins TRBV30 and TRBJ1-4; no firm D call. This receptor was taken from a man aged 25-45 years with type 1 diabetes. CDR3 nucleotides: TGTGCCTGGTCGAGGGATTCCAATGAAAAACTGTTTTTT. It codes for CAWSRDSNEKLFF.